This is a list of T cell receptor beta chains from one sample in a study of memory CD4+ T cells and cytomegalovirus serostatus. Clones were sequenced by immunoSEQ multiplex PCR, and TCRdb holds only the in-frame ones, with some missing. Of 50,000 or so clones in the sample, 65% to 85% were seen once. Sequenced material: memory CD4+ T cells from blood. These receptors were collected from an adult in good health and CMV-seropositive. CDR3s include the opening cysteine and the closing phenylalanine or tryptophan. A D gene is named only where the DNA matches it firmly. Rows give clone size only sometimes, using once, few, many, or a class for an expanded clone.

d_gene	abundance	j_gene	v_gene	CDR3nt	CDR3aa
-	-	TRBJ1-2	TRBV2	TGTGCCAGCAGTCGATCGGGGGGGGCTGGCTATGGCTACACCTTC	CASSRSGGAGYGYTF
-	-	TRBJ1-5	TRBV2	TGTGCCAGCAGTCAGAGGGGGGGAGAGCCCCAGCATTTT	CASSQRGGEPQHF
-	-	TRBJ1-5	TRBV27	TGTGCCAGCCGCACAGGGCGAAATCAGCCCCAGCATTTT	CASRTGRNQPQHF
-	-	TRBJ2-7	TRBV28	TGTGCCGTCCGCGGCGGGGGCGGGGCCACCTACGAGCAGTACTTC	CAVRGGGGATYEQYF
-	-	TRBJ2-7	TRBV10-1	TGCGCCAGCAGTGAGTACTCCTTCTACGAGCAGTACTTC	CASSEYSFYEQYF
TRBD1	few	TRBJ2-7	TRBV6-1	TGTGCCAGCAGTGAAGGGACAGGGAAGGGTCCAAGATCCTACGAGCAGTACTTC	CASSEGTGKGPRSYEQYF
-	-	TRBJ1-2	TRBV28	TGTGCCGGATGGGCGAGGAGCTATGGCTACACCTTC	CAGWARSYGYTF
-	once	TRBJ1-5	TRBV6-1	TGTGCCAGCAGTGAGCGGACAGTCTATAGCAATCAGCCCCAGCATTTT	CASSERTVYSNQPQHF
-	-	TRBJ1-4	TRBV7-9	TGTGCCAGCAGCCGAGGACCTTATGAAAAACTGTTTTTT	CASSRGPYEKLFF
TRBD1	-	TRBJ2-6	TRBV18	TGTGCCAGCTCACCATCGACAGGGCCCCGCTCTGGGGCCAACGTCCTGACTTTC	CASSPSTGPRSGANVLTF
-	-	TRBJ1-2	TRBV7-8	TGTGCCAGCAGCTTAGGAGGACTCGGGGGCTACACCTTC	CASSLGGLGGYTF
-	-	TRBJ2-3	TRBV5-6	TGTGCCAGCAGCTTGTTGTCTAGCACAGATACGCAGTATTTT	CASSLLSSTDTQYF
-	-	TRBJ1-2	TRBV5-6	TGTGCCAGCAGCTTGGGAACGGCCCTCTATGGCTACACCTTC	CASSLGTALYGYTF
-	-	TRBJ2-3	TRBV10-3	TGTGCCATCAAAGAGGACAGTAGCACAGATACGCAGTATTTT	CAIKEDSSTDTQYF
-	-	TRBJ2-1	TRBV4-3	TGCGCCAGCAGCCCCGAGGGCGGGGGCTTTTACAATGAGCAGTTCTTC	CASSPEGGGFYNEQFF
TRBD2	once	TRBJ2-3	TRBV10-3	TGTGCCATCAGTGTAAGGGTAGCGGGGGCCACAGATACGCAGTATTTT	CAISVRVAGATDTQYF
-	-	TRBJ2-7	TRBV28	TGTGCCAGCAGTTCCTATAGCGGCTACGAGCAGTACTTC	CASSSYSGYEQYF
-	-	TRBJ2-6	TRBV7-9	TGTGCCAGCAGCCGGGGGTCTGGGGCCAACGTCCTGACTTTC	CASSRGSGANVLTF
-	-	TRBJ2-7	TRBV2	TGTGCCAGCAGTGAAGCGAGTGCAGGGGCAGCCTACGAGCAGTACTTC	CASSEASAGAAYEQYF
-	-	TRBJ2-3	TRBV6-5	TGTGCCAGCAGGCGCGAGGGGTGGGGTACGCAGTATTTT	CASRREGWGTQYF
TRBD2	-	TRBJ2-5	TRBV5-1	TGCGCCAGCAGCTTCGGACTAGCGGGAGAAGAGACCCAGTACTTC	CASSFGLAGEETQYF
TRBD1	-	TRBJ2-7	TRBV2	TGTGCCAGCAGCCCCCGACAGGGACCCTACTACGAGCAGTACTTC	CASSPRQGPYYEQYF
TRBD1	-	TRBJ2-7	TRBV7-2	TGTGCCAGCAGCTCCAGGGGGCAACAGGCCTACGAGCAGTACTTC	CASSSRGQQAYEQYF
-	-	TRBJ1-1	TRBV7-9	TGTGCCAGCTTCTCGGGGGGCAGCGGCACTGAAGCTTTCTTT	CASFSGGSGTEAFF
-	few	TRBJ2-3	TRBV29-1	TGCAGCGTTGAAAGTCAATTAGGGGATACGCAGTATTTT	CSVESQLGDTQYF
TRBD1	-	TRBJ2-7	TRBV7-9	TGTGCCAGCAGCTTAAGACAGGGATATGAGAACGAGCAGTACTTC	CASSLRQGYENEQYF
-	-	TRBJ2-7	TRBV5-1	TGCGCCAGCAGCTTGGGAACACTAAATGACGAGCAGTACTTC	CASSLGTLNDEQYF
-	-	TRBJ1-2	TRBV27	TGTGCCAGCGGCGGGCCCGAGTTGAATGGCTACACCTTC	CASGGPELNGYTF
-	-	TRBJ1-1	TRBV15	TGTGCCACCAGCAGAGATTGGCAGGAGGCTTTCTTT	CATSRDWQEAFF
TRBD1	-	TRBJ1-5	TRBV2	TGTGCCAGCAGTCACAGGGGGCTGAATCAGCCCCAGCATTTT	CASSHRGLNQPQHF
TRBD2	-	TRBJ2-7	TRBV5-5	TGTGCCAGCAGCAAGACTAGCGGCGGGGCTCAGGGGTACTTC	CASSKTSGGAQGYF